The 27 T cell receptor beta chains below were found in one sample sequenced in a study of blood T cell repertoires in COVID-19. Assay: immunoSEQ multiplex PCR; the TCRdb copy retains only in-frame clones and omits some. Of about 190,000 clones detected, less than 80% appear once; the ten largest clones hold roughly 12%. Sequenced material: peripheral blood. All receptors derive from a woman in her 50s with acute or convalescent COVID-19.

The rearrangement uses TRBV18 and TRBJ1-2, with 9 bases that match TRBD1. This CDR3 is built from 13 residues. With V trimmed by 3 bases and J by 7 bases, 3 bases remained unmatched. Germline CDR1 reads KGHSH; CDR2 reads LQKENI. CDR3 residues: CASSPDRGIGYTF. As DNA, the CDR3 is TGTGCCAGCTCACCCGACAGGGGGATTGGCTACACCTTC.

This CDR3 reads CASSSTSFRDEQYF. The CDR3 DNA reads as TGCGCCAGCAGCTCAACGAGTTTTCGAGACGAGCAGTACTTC. The genes are TRBV5-1 and TRBJ2-7; no clear D. The CDR3 has 14 amino acids. V lost 3 bases to trimming and J lost 5 bases, with 15 bases between them. From germline, CDR1 is SGHRS and CDR2 YFSETQ.

This rearrangement joins TRBV9 to TRBJ2-1; TRBD2 matches 7 bases. The CDR3 has 15 residues. The V and J ends lost 0 bases and 8 bases, in that order; junction bases with no gene match: 8. Germline V gene lookup returns CDR1 SGDLS and CDR2 YYNGEE. The CDR3 bases are TGTGCCAGCAGCGTAGCTCCAAACAGCGGGGATGAGCAGTTCTTC. This sequence encodes CASSVAPNSGDEQFF.

This chain connects TRBV10-1 to TRBJ1-6, with D possibly being TRBD1 (5 bases). Trimming shortened V by 2 bases and J by 0 bases, and 14 bases separated the two germline ends. This CDR3 is built from 18 residues. Germline V gene lookup returns CDR1 WNHNN and CDR2 SYGVQD (reference sequence). The CDR3, as DNA: TGCGCCAGCAGTGAGAGGCCCGGGGGGAGCTCCTATAATTCACCCCTCCACTTT. Protein sequence: CASSERPGGSSYNSPLHF.

The chain recombines TRBV7-2 with TRBJ1-5; the D gene is possibly TRBD1 (6 bases). Germline lookup yields CDR1 SGHTA and CDR2 FQGNSA. The ends were cut back, 2 bases at V and 6 bases at J, with 14 bases in the middle. This CDR3 spans 15 amino acids. CDR3 DNA sequence: TGTGCCAGCAGCTTACTGGGACAACACCTTCAGCCCCAGCATTTT. Residues: CASSLLGQHLQPQHF.

This clone showed up just once. This chain connects TRBV9 to TRBJ2-7, with TRBD1 as a possible D gene (5 bases). The CDR3 runs to 15 residues. The germline CDR1 and CDR2 sequences are SGDLS and YYNGEE. Trimming removed 0 bases at V and 3 bases at J, with 13 bases between. CDR3 nucleotides: TGTGCCAGCAGCGTAGAGGCAGGGATGAGCTACGAGCAGTACTTC. It is translated as CASSVEAGMSYEQYF.

V and J are TRBV11-2 and TRBJ1-2; D uncertain. In germline, CDR1 is SGHAT, CDR2 FQNNGV. The CDR3 is 14 residues long. Between the trimmed V and J ends, which lost 3 bases and 0 bases, there was a span of 8 bases. CDR3 DNA: TGTGCCAGCAGCTTTTCAGATACTAACTATGGCTACACCTTC. It codes for CASSFSDTNYGYTF.

The CDR3 spells CASSVDRGVHEQYF. In nucleotides, the CDR3 is TGTGCCAGCAGTGTCGACAGGGGGGTACACGAGCAGTACTTC. This chain joins TRBV2 and TRBJ2-7; TRBD1 matches 9 bases. Looked up from germline, CDR1 is SNHLY and CDR2 is FYNNEI. Trimming took 4 bases from V and 5 from J; bases not matched to a gene: 6. The CDR3 loop spans 14 amino acids.

This clone was picked up a small number of times. The chain recombines TRBV10-1 with TRBJ1-2; D perhaps matches TRBD1 (6 bases). The CDR3 spans 17 residues. V gave up 0 bases and J gave up 0 bases, with 14 bases separating them. The V gene's germline CDR1 is WNHNN and CDR2 SYGVQD (reference sequence). The CDR3 DNA is TGCGCCAGCAGTGAGTCCGAGACAGGCGCTCCTAACTATGGCTACACCTTC. Protein product: CASSESETGAPNYGYTF.

V and J are TRBV9 and TRBJ2-4; possibly TRBD1 for D (6 bases). CDR3 length: 13 amino acids. The germline V gene has CDR1 SGDLS and CDR2 YYNGEE. Trimming removed 4 bases from V and 4 bases from J, with 9 bases in between. This chain's CDR3 is CASSPGVKNIQYF. The DNA for the CDR3 is TGTGCCAGCAGCCCAGGGGTTAAAAACATTCAGTACTTC.

The V gene is TRBV11-2, the J gene TRBJ2-6; D call uncertain. Germline V gene data show CDR1 as SGHAT and CDR2 as FQNNGV. There are 17 residues in the CDR3. V was shortened by 3 bases and J by 4 bases, with 16 bases between the two germline ends. The CDR3 nucleotides read TGTGCCAGCAGCTTTAACACCCGTTTGTGGGGGGCCAACGTCCTGACTTTC. This sequence encodes CASSFNTRLWGANVLTF.

This chain connects TRBV6-5 to TRBJ1-2; possibly TRBD1 for D (5 bases). The V end was cut by 0 bases, the J end by 7 bases, with 12 bases between. CDR1 MNHEY and CDR2 SVGAGI come from the germline V gene. This CDR3 contains 14 residues. The chain's CDR3 is CASSYSGQGSGYTF. CDR3 DNA: TGTGCCAGCAGTTACTCGGGGCAGGGCAGTGGCTACACCTTC.

This chain links TRBV18 with TRBJ1-5, with 7 bases that match TRBD1. The CDR3 is 16 residues long. From germline, CDR1 is KGHSH and CDR2 LQKENI. With 2 bases clipped from V and 2 bases from J, the junction kept 6 bases outside the gene matches. The CDR3 loop is CASSPTFGQGNQPQHF. In DNA, the CDR3 is TGTGCCAGCTCACCAACGTTCGGACAGGGCAATCAGCCCCAGCATTTT.

This chain uses TRBV12-3 or TRBV12-4 with TRBJ2-1, with TRBD1 matching over 7 bases. The CDR3 is 11 residues long. Trimming cost V 5 bases and J 13 bases; bases outside gene matches: 5. The CDR3 DNA reads as TGTGCCAGCAGTGTCGACAGGGCCCAGTTCTTC. This sequence encodes CASSVDRAQFF.

This clone was counted once. The V gene is TRBV2, the J gene TRBJ2-3; 8 bases fit TRBD1. CDR1 SNHLY and CDR2 FYNNEI come from the germline V gene. CDR3 length equals 16 residues. Trimming at V came to 4 bases and at J to 2 bases, leaving 8 bases not matched to a gene. In DNA, the CDR3 is TGTGCCAGCAGTGGAGGGAGACAGGGGCCCACAGATACGCAGTATTTT. This translates into CASSGGRQGPTDTQYF.

The J gene is TRBJ2-7, the V gene TRBV28; 8 bases are shared with TRBD1. CDR3 length: 14 residues. CDR1 is MDHEN and CDR2 is SYDVKM in the germline V gene. The V and J ends lost 6 bases and 5 bases, in that order; junction bases with no gene match: 9. The chain's CDR3 is CASRGQGLSHEQYF. The CDR3 coding sequence is TGTGCCAGCAGAGGACAGGGCCTTTCCCACGAGCAGTACTTC.

This chain joins TRBV9 and TRBJ1-2; TRBD1 matches 10 bases. V shed 3 bases and J 8 bases; nucleotides not matched to a gene: 7. Germline loops: CDR1 SGDLS, CDR2 YYNGEE. CDR3 length: 14 amino acids. CDR3 sequence (DNA): TGTGCCAGCAGCGACGACAGGGGGCGCGAGGGCTACACCTTC. It is translated as CASSDDRGREGYTF. Complete variable domain (other parts from reference TRBV9 and TRBJ1-2): DSGVTQTPKHLITATGQRVTLRCSPRSGDLSVYWYQQSLDQGLQFLIQYYNGEERAKGNILERFSAQQFPDLHSELNLSSLELGDSALYFCASSDDRGREGYTFGSGTRLTVV.

The count of this clone is one. This chain connects TRBV19 to TRBJ2-1; TRBD2 is a possible D gene (5 bases). Germline CDR1 reads LNHDA; CDR2 reads SQIVND (reference sequence). V shed 3 bases and J shed 6 bases, with 12 bases lying between them. The CDR3 contains 14 residues. The CDR3 DNA reads as TGTGCCAGTAGTATTCAGGACTTGGGCAATGAGCAGTTCTTC. Residues: CASSIQDLGNEQFF. The full variable domain, with the rest looked up from reference TRBV19 and TRBJ2-1, is DGGITQSPKYLFRKEGQNVTLSCEQNLNHDAMYWYRQDPGQGLRLIYYSQIVNDFQKGDIAEGYSVSREKKESFPLTVTSAQKNPTAFYLCASSIQDLGNEQFFGPGTRLTVL.

This clone was detected a few times. V gene TRBV1 combines with J gene TRBJ2-7; the table calls TRBD2, which could not be checked here. TRBV1 is deemed a pseudogene. The CDR3 contains 17 residues. The CDR3 DNA reads as TGCACCAGCAGCCAAGGGCGCCCAGCGGGGCTCACCTACGAGCAGTACTTC. Its protein product is CTSSQGRPAGLTYEQYF.

This clone was counted a single time. This chain links TRBV19 with TRBJ2-3, with D tentatively TRBD1 (6 bases). The CDR3 length is 12 residues. CDR1 LNHDA and CDR2 SQIVND come from the germline V gene (reference sequence). Trimming took 7 bases from V and 5 from J, leaving 10 bases between them. As DNA, the CDR3 is TGTGCCAGTAACAGGGAAAGAGATACGCAGTATTTT. This gives the protein CASNRERDTQYF.

This chain joins TRBV11-2 and TRBJ1-4; 11 positions agree with TRBD1. Germline V lookup: CDR1 SGHAT, CDR2 FQNNGV. The CDR3 spans 15 residues. The V and J ends lost 4 bases and 8 bases, in that order; junction bases with no gene match: 6. The CDR3 DNA reads TGTGCCAGCAGCTCGCCGGGACAGGGGGTCGAAAAACTGTTTTTT. Translated, it gives CASSSPGQGVEKLFF.

The chain links TRBV7-7 to TRBJ2-5; D is perhaps TRBD2 (5 bases). V dropped 0 bases and J dropped 4 bases, with 9 bases sitting between them. Germline V CDR1 and CDR2: SSHAT, FNYEAQ (reference sequence). The length of the CDR3 is 14 residues. The CDR3 is CASSLAGARETQYF. CDR3 DNA: TGTGCCAGCAGCTTAGCGGGAGCCCGAGAGACCCAGTACTTC.

In this sample, this clone turned up once. V and J are TRBV6-5 and TRBJ2-7; maybe TRBD1 (6 bases). CDR1 and CDR2 (germline): MNHEY, SVGAGI. V lost 11 bases and J 2 bases, leaving 10 bases between the germline ends. This CDR3 spans 11 amino acids. The CDR3 reads CAVGQPYEQYF. CDR3 coding DNA: TGTGCCGTGGGACAACCCTACGAGCAGTACTTC.

This chain joins TRBV6-5 and TRBJ1-2; D might be TRBD1 (5 bases). The germline gives CDR1 MNHEY, CDR2 SVGAGI. The CDR3 runs to 15 residues. Trimming took off 5 bases at V and 5 bases at J, with 18 bases between the two ends. CDR3 amino acids: CASSRTPTAAYGYTF. The CDR3 coding sequence is TGTGCCAGCAGTCGGACACCGACGGCCGCTTATGGCTACACCTTC.

The chain links TRBV6-5 to TRBJ2-7, with 11 positions matching TRBD2. The J segment lost 5 bases and the V segment lost 2 bases, leaving 8 bases of the junction unmatched. There are 16 residues in the CDR3. CDR1 and CDR2 from the germline V gene are MNHEY and SVGAGI. In DNA, the CDR3 is TGTGCCAGCAGTTACCTCCCTGCTAGCGGGGGGAACGAGCAGTACTTC. This gives the protein CASSYLPASGGNEQYF.

This chain uses TRBV11-2 with TRBJ2-2; no clear D. Germline loops: CDR1 SGHAT, CDR2 FQNNGV. The CDR3 has 15 residues. V was cut by 1 base and J by 3 bases, with 9 bases left in between. The CDR3 coding sequence is TGTGCCAGCAGCTTAGTGGGCAGCCACACCGGGGAGCTGTTTTTT. Translating gives CASSLVGSHTGELFF.

The J gene is TRBJ1-4, the V gene TRBV18; D is perhaps TRBD1 (6 bases). Germline V gives CDR1 KGHSH, CDR2 LQKENI. The CDR3 runs to 16 residues. V was clipped by 5 bases and J by 0 bases, with 13 bases between them. The CDR3 DNA sequence: TGTGCCAGCTCAAAAGACAGGCGAGCAACTAATGAAAAACTGTTTTTT. Its translation is CASSKDRRATNEKLFF.